This is a list of T cell receptor beta chains from one sample in a study of beta chain features in type 1 diabetes. The method was immunoSEQ multiplex PCR; TCRdb's version includes in-frame clones alone and lacks a portion of them. Of 20,000 to 25,000 clones in the sample, about 58% are singletons; the top ten hold 0.35% to 0.45%. The sample was stem cell memory CD4+ T cells from blood. The origin of the receptors is a man aged 18 to 30 with type 1 diabetes. The CDR3 runs from the conserved cysteine through the conserved F or W. D genes are given only for firm matches. Part of the rows lack a size; the others show once, few, many or a class for expanded clones.

v_gene	d_gene	abundance	j_gene	CDR3aa	CDR3nt
TRBV6-1	TRBD1	NA	TRBJ2-7	CASSGGQGNYEQYF	TGTGCCAGCAGTGGTGGACAGGGGAACTACGAGCAGTACTTC
TRBV28	NA	NA	TRBJ2-5	CASSSPGSGVQETQYF	TGTGCCAGCAGTTCACCAGGCTCCGGGGTCCAAGAGACCCAGTACTTC
TRBV28	TRBD1	NA	TRBJ2-3	CASSLYGQGQDTQYF	TGTGCCAGCAGTTTATATGGACAGGGTCAAGATACGCAGTATTTT
TRBV18	NA	NA	TRBJ2-5	CASSPQETQYF	TGTGCCAGCTCTCCCCAGGAGACCCAGTACTTC
TRBV7-8	NA	few	TRBJ2-6	CASSLAVDTGANVLTF	TGTGCCAGCAGCTTAGCGGTAGATACTGGGGCCAACGTCCTGACTTTC
TRBV19	NA	few	TRBJ2-7	CASSIRGADEQYF	TGTGCCAGTAGTATTAGAGGTGCGGACGAGCAGTACTTC
TRBV5-6	TRBD1	NA	TRBJ2-5	CASSSGTGAGETQYF	TGTGCCAGCAGCTCGGGGACAGGGGCAGGGGAGACCCAGTACTTC
TRBV7-2	TRBD2	few	TRBJ2-1	CASSPAGLAGGADEQFF	TGTGCCAGCAGCCCCGCTGGCTTAGCGGGGGGCGCCGATGAGCAGTTCTTC
TRBV19	NA	NA	TRBJ2-3	CASSIRSGTDTQYF	TGTGCCAGTAGTATCCGTAGCGGCACAGATACGCAGTATTTT
TRBV6-5	TRBD1	NA	TRBJ1-6	CASRMTGLNSPLHF	TGTGCCAGCAGGATGACAGGGTTGAATTCACCCCTCCACTTT
TRBV5-1	TRBD1	NA	TRBJ1-2	CASSSTGDNYGYTF	TGCGCCAGCAGCTCGACAGGGGACAACTATGGCTACACCTTC
TRBV18	NA	NA	TRBJ1-1	CASSPVGRAEAFF	TGTGCCAGCTCACCAGTAGGGAGGGCTGAAGCTTTCTTT
TRBV14	NA	NA	TRBJ2-7	CASSQVGINYEQYF	TGTGCCAGCAGCCAAGTCGGGATAAACTACGAGCAGTACTTC
TRBV10-3	NA	NA	TRBJ2-7	CASNRDTAYEQYF	TGTGCCTCCAACCGGGACACAGCCTACGAGCAGTACTTC
TRBV2	NA	few	TRBJ1-1	CASSEVRETEAFF	TGTGCCAGCAGTGAAGTAAGGGAGACTGAAGCTTTCTTT
TRBV28	NA	NA	TRBJ2-4	CASSMRDRENIQYF	TGTGCCAGCAGTATGCGGGACAGAGAAAACATTCAGTACTTC
TRBV10-1	NA	NA	TRBJ1-6	CASSEQVNSPLHF	TGCGCCAGCAGTGAACAGGTTAATTCACCCCTCCACTTT
TRBV28	TRBD2	NA	TRBJ2-5	CASSSLGEGSIGETQYF	TGTGCCAGCAGTTCCTTGGGGGAGGGGAGCATAGGAGAGACCCAGTACTTC
TRBV9	NA	once	TRBJ2-5	CASSPTSADLGETQYF	TGTGCCAGCAGCCCTACATCAGCGGACCTCGGGGAGACCCAGTACTTC
TRBV30	NA	NA	TRBJ1-4	CAWSGLESEKLFF	TGTGCCTGGAGTGGATTGGAGAGCGAAAAACTGTTTTTT
TRBV2	NA	NA	TRBJ1-1	CASSTGTRNTEAFF	TGTGCCAGCTCTACCGGGACAAGGAACACTGAAGCTTTCTTT
TRBV7-6	NA	NA	TRBJ2-7	CASSPGGALQGEQYF	TGTGCCAGCAGCCCGGGCGGGGCCCTCCAAGGCGAGCAGTACTTC
TRBV18	NA	NA	TRBJ1-1	CASSRDRNTEAFF	TGTGCCAGCTCCCGCGACAGAAACACTGAAGCTTTCTTT
TRBV5-1	NA	once	TRBJ2-7	CASSIWGRSGVKQYF	TGCGCCAGCAGCATCTGGGGACGGTCGGGAGTAAAGCAGTACTTC
TRBV4-2	NA	NA	TRBJ2-7	CASSQRAPAGGEQYF	TGTGCCAGCAGCCAGAGAGCTCCGGCCGGGGGCGAGCAGTACTTC
TRBV28	TRBD2	NA	TRBJ2-2	CASLKAGGPSELFF	TGTGCCAGCCTGAAAGCGGGAGGGCCGTCGGAGCTGTTTTTT
TRBV6-6	NA	few	TRBJ2-1	CASSQQGAEQFF	TGTGCCAGCAGCCAACAGGGAGCTGAGCAGTTCTTC
TRBV6-5	TRBD1	once	TRBJ1-5	CASSSTSRGREPQHF	TGTGCCAGCAGTTCGACCTCAAGGGGGCGTGAGCCCCAGCATTTT
TRBV5-1	TRBD1	once	TRBJ2-5	CATSHRTGQETQYF	TGCGCCACCTCGCATCGGACAGGACAAGAGACCCAGTACTTC
TRBV18	TRBD1	few	TRBJ2-3	CASSLTGTGEADTQYF	TGTGCCAGCTCATTAACCGGGACAGGAGAGGCAGATACGCAGTATTTT
TRBV19	NA	NA	TRBJ2-1	CASSIARRDLSSYNEQFF	TGTGCCAGTAGTATAGCTCGGAGGGATTTAAGCTCCTACAATGAGCAGTTCTTC
TRBV15	NA	NA	TRBJ1-2	CATSGVLLGYTF	TGTGCCACCAGCGGAGTGTTACTAGGCTACACCTTC
TRBV28	NA	NA	TRBJ2-7	CASSLLRGEQYF	TGTGCCAGCAGTCTGCTCAGGGGCGAGCAGTACTTC
TRBV19	TRBD1	NA	TRBJ1-2	CASSSTGTGGYLYGYTF	TGTGCCAGTAGTTCAACCGGGACAGGGGGGTACCTCTATGGCTACACCTTC
TRBV20-1	NA	few	TRBJ2-7	CSALYYEQYF	TGCAGTGCTCTATACTACGAGCAGTACTTC
TRBV5-4	NA	NA	TRBJ1-5	CASSRTPVEAQHF	TGTGCCAGCAGCCGGACCCCGGTGGAGGCCCAGCATTTT
TRBV7-9	TRBD1	NA	TRBJ1-1	CASSLPGGTEAFF	TGTGCCAGCAGCTTACCAGGGGGCACTGAAGCTTTCTTT
TRBV6-6	NA	NA	TRBJ2-1	CASRTPQVSAEQFF	TGTGCCAGCAGGACGCCCCAGGTCTCGGCTGAGCAGTTCTTC
TRBV10-2	NA	NA	TRBJ2-7	CASSDPGTYEQYF	TGCGCCAGCAGTGATCCGGGGACCTACGAGCAGTACTTC
TRBV6-6	TRBD1	NA	TRBJ2-7	CASIDGTGIHEQYF	TGTGCCAGCATCGACGGGACAGGGATTCACGAGCAGTACTTC
TRBV27	NA	few	TRBJ2-3	CASSLSGAANTDTQYF	TGTGCCAGCAGTTTATCAGGAGCGGCCAACACAGATACGCAGTATTTT
TRBV28	NA	NA	TRBJ1-1	CASSRLTGNTEAFF	TGTGCCAGCAGTAGACTGACGGGGAACACTGAAGCTTTCTTT
TRBV28	TRBD1	NA	TRBJ2-1	CASSFSGQISYNEQFF	TGTGCCAGCAGTTTTTCGGGACAGATCTCCTACAATGAGCAGTTCTTC
TRBV10-3	TRBD1	few	TRBJ2-5	CAISGTGGEETQYF	TGTGCCATCAGTGGGACAGGGGGCGAAGAGACCCAGTACTTC
TRBV19	TRBD1	NA	TRBJ2-2	CASSIPGGNTGELFF	TGTGCCAGTAGTATCCCAGGGGGCAACACCGGGGAGCTGTTTTTT
TRBV9	TRBD2	few	TRBJ2-5	CASSVAASGDQETQYF	TGTGCCAGCAGCGTAGCGGCTAGCGGGGACCAAGAGACCCAGTACTTC
TRBV5-1	NA	NA	TRBJ2-4	CASSLGHTKNIQYF	TGCGCCAGCAGCTTGGGACATACCAAAAACATTCAGTACTTC
TRBV7-8	NA	NA	TRBJ2-3	CASSWQLASTDTQYF	TGTGCCAGCAGCTGGCAACTAGCTAGCACAGATACGCAGTATTTT
TRBV11-2	NA	few	TRBJ1-1	CASSRGQNTEAFF	TGTGCCAGCAGCAGGGGCCAGAACACTGAAGCTTTCTTT
TRBV5-1	NA	NA	TRBJ2-7	CASSLPVGGPGEQYF	TGCGCCAGCAGCTTGCCAGTCGGGGGTCCCGGCGAGCAGTACTTC
TRBV10-3	TRBD2	NA	TRBJ2-3	CAIRGLTTDTQYF	TGTGCCATCAGGGGACTAACGACAGATACGCAGTATTTT
TRBV23-1	NA	few	TRBJ2-7	CASPTVNYEQYF	TGCGCCAGCCCCACAGTCAACTACGAGCAGTACTTC
TRBV18	NA	NA	TRBJ2-7	CASSLQGYSDEQYF	TGTGCCAGCTCACTACAAGGGTATAGCGACGAGCAGTACTTC
TRBV6-5	NA	NA	TRBJ2-7	CASSYSRRTLSYEQYF	TGTGCCAGCAGTTACTCGAGGCGGACACTTTCCTACGAGCAGTACTTC
TRBV5-1	NA	NA	TRBJ2-2	CASSLSYYPGGDTGELFF	TGCGCCAGCAGCTTATCTTACTACCCTGGGGGCGACACCGGGGAGCTGTTTTTT
TRBV10-3	TRBD2	NA	TRBJ2-3	CAISRTSGSDTQYF	TGTGCCATCAGCAGGACTAGCGGGTCAGATACGCAGTATTTT